This is a list of T cell receptor beta chains from one sample in a study of beta chain features in type 1 diabetes. Produced via immunoSEQ multiplex PCR; TCRdb's table is partial and in-frame only. The data contain a few hundred thousand clones, 10% to 15% of them seen just once; the ten biggest clones take up around 0.015%. Sequencing was done on a sample of naive CD4+ T cells from blood. These receptors were obtained from a man aged 18 to 29 in good health. The CDR3 runs from the conserved cysteine through the conserved F or W. The order of the fields is J gene, clone size, D gene, V gene, CDR3 protein, CDR3 DNA. A D gene is named only where the DNA matches it firmly. Rows give clone size only sometimes, using once, few, many, or a class for an expanded clone.

TRBJ2-1 | - | - | TRBV19 | CASSTRFGDNEQFF | TGTGCCAGTAGCACTAGGTTTGGGGACAATGAGCAGTTCTTC
TRBJ1-2 | - | - | TRBV7-8 | CASSLEAGIGGYTF | TGTGCCAGCAGCTTAGAGGCAGGGATCGGTGGCTACACCTTC
TRBJ1-5 | - | TRBD1 | TRBV25-1 | CASSTGGGSNQPQHF | TGTGCCAGCAGTACAGGGGGCGGCAGCAATCAGCCCCAGCATTTT
TRBJ2-1 | many | - | TRBV4-3 | CASSQEGDSDNEQFF | TGCGCCAGCAGCCAAGAAGGCGACTCTGACAATGAGCAGTTCTTC
TRBJ2-7 | few | - | TRBV6-5 | CASSGEGTYEQYF | TGTGCCAGCTCAGGGGAGGGGACCTACGAGCAGTACTTC
TRBJ1-5 | - | TRBD1 | TRBV19 | CASTPGQDNQPQHF | TGTGCCAGTACCCCGGGACAGGACAATCAGCCCCAGCATTTT
TRBJ2-1 | few | TRBD2 | TRBV6-4 | CASSGSSGAGNEQFF | TGTGCCAGCAGTGGATCTAGCGGGGCTGGGAATGAGCAGTTCTTC
TRBJ2-3 | - | - | TRBV28 | CASSPAGTSTDTQYF | TGTGCCAGCAGTCCAGCCGGGACTTCCACAGATACGCAGTATTTT
TRBJ2-3 | few | TRBD2 | TRBV9 | CASSEGLAHTQYF | TGTGCCAGCAGCGAGGGACTAGCGCACACGCAGTATTTT
TRBJ2-7 | few | TRBD1 | TRBV7-2 | CASSLDRVSYEQYF | TGTGCCAGCAGCTTGGACAGGGTTAGCTACGAGCAGTACTTC
TRBJ2-6 | few | TRBD1 | TRBV7-2 | CASSLRRDRGPGANVLTF | TGTGCCAGCAGCTTACGAAGGGACAGGGGGCCTGGGGCCAACGTCCTGACTTTC
TRBJ2-7 | - | - | TRBV7-2 | CASSLDSPEQYF | TGTGCCAGCAGCTTAGACTCCCCCGAGCAGTACTTC
TRBJ1-1 | few | - | TRBV7-2 | CASSLTWNTEAFF | TGTGCCAGCAGCCTAACGTGGAACACTGAAGCTTTCTTT
TRBJ1-2 | few | - | TRBV2 | CASSEMAGGYGYTF | TGTGCCAGCAGTGAAATGGCAGGAGGCTATGGCTACACCTTC
TRBJ2-7 | - | TRBD2 | TRBV7-6 | CASSLWEGTDEQYF | TGTGCCAGCAGCTTATGGGAGGGAACCGACGAGCAGTACTTC
TRBJ2-5 | - | TRBD1 | TRBV30 | CAWSVARGQGGRETQYF | TGTGCCTGGAGTGTAGCAAGGGGACAGGGGGGACGAGAGACCCAGTACTTC
TRBJ1-1 | - | TRBD1 | TRBV7-2 | CASSPGQREAFF | TGTGCCAGCAGCCCGGGACAGCGTGAAGCTTTCTTT
TRBJ2-1 | few | - | TRBV30 | CAWSVGSVLNEQFF | TGTGCCTGGAGTGTGGGTAGCGTCCTCAATGAGCAGTTCTTC
TRBJ2-1 | few | - | TRBV29-1 | CSVRGPGGGEQFF | TGCAGCGTCCGAGGTCCCGGGGGAGGTGAGCAGTTCTTC
TRBJ2-5 | few | - | TRBV30 | CASSRYQETQYF | TGTGCCTCCTCGAGGTACCAAGAGACCCAGTACTTC
TRBJ2-1 | - | - | TRBV6-5 | CASSRQFNSYNEQFF | TGTGCCAGCAGTAGACAATTTAACTCCTACAATGAGCAGTTCTTC
TRBJ2-5 | few | - | TRBV7-6 | CASSLALGTQYF | TGTGCCAGCAGCTTAGCGCTCGGGACCCAGTACTTC
TRBJ2-3 | few | TRBD2 | TRBV7-2 | CASSLKLAGGPNTQYF | TGTGCCAGCAGCCTAAAGCTAGCGGGGGGGCCGAATACGCAGTATTTT
TRBJ2-7 | - | - | TRBV5-4 | CASSLTGNEQYF | TGTGCCAGCAGCCTCACAGGGAATGAGCAGTACTTC
TRBJ2-2 | - | TRBD2 | TRBV4-3 | CASSRGLAGGRDGELFF | TGCGCCAGCAGCAGGGGACTAGCGGGGGGGCGAGACGGGGAGCTGTTTTTT
TRBJ1-4 | - | - | TRBV7-9 | CASSPQAEKLFF | TGTGCCAGCAGCCCCCAGGCGGAAAAACTGTTTTTT
TRBJ1-1 | - | TRBD1 | TRBV12-5 | CASGLVLGQGVNTEAFF | TGTGCTAGTGGTTTGGTACTCGGACAGGGGGTGAACACTGAAGCTTTCTTT
TRBJ1-1 | few | TRBD1 | TRBV7-2 | CASSLGQGTEAFF | TGTGCCAGCAGCTTAGGACAGGGCACTGAAGCTTTCTTT
TRBJ1-4 | - | - | TRBV4-1 | CASSQTDRVHEKLFF | TGCGCCAGCAGCCAGACGGACAGAGTACATGAAAAACTGTTTTTT
TRBJ1-5 | few | TRBD1 | TRBV4-2 | CASSQKSSGQGHQPQHF | TGTGCCAGCAGCCAAAAAAGTTCCGGACAGGGGCATCAGCCCCAGCATTTT
TRBJ1-4 | few | - | TRBV7-8 | CASSSQGQLFF | TGTGCCAGCAGCTCGCAGGGGCAACTGTTTTTT
TRBJ1-5 | - | - | TRBV15 | CATSRDRGGLQPQHF | TGTGCCACCAGCAGAGATCGGGGGGGGCTTCAGCCCCAGCATTTT
TRBJ1-1 | - | - | TRBV28 | CASGETEAFF | TGTGCCTCCGGGGAAACTGAAGCTTTCTTT
TRBJ2-3 | - | - | TRBV6-1 | CASSRLVNTDTQYF | TGTGCCAGCAGTCGGCTAGTCAACACAGATACGCAGTATTTT
TRBJ2-7 | few | - | TRBV5-1 | CASSLEIQGGNEQYF | TGCGCCAGCAGCTTGGAGATCCAGGGCGGAAACGAGCAGTACTTC
TRBJ2-3 | few | TRBD2 | TRBV2 | CASSGTSGGYTQYF | TGTGCCAGCAGTGGGACTAGCGGGGGGTATACGCAGTATTTT
TRBJ2-3 | - | - | TRBV10-3 | CAISAGSSTDTQYF | TGTGCCATCTCTGCGGGATCCAGCACAGATACGCAGTATTTT
TRBJ2-1 | few | - | TRBV10-3 | CAISGGRGYNEQFF | TGTGCCATCAGTGGTGGGAGAGGTTACAATGAGCAGTTCTTC
TRBJ2-5 | - | TRBD1 | TRBV7-2 | CASRRDRGVKQETQYF | TGTGCCAGCAGGAGGGACAGGGGGGTAAAACAAGAGACCCAGTACTTC
TRBJ1-4 | few | - | TRBV25-1 | CASRFSNEKLFF | TGTGCCAGCCGTTTTTCTAATGAAAAACTGTTTTTT
TRBJ2-7 | few | TRBD2 | TRBV6-5 | CASSRRVETSGQYF | TGTGCCAGCAGCCGGAGGGTAGAAACTAGCGGGCAGTACTTC
TRBJ2-1 | - | TRBD2 | TRBV19 | CASSYNSGSYEQFF | TGTGCCAGTAGTTATAATAGCGGGAGTTATGAGCAGTTCTTC
TRBJ1-1 | few | - | TRBV10-3 | CAISDSTANTEAFF | TGTGCCATCAGTGATTCCACAGCGAACACTGAAGCTTTCTTT
TRBJ1-1 | - | TRBD1 | TRBV7-2 | CASSSRTGRPFF | TGTGCCAGCAGCTCCCGGACAGGGAGGCCTTTCTTT
TRBJ2-7 | few | - | TRBV5-6 | CASSLPRALVTHEQYF | TGTGCCAGCAGCCTTCCTCGGGCACTAGTCACCCACGAGCAGTACTTC
TRBJ1-1 | - | - | TRBV5-1 | CASSLGQMNTEAFF | TGCGCCAGCAGCTTGGGACAGATGAACACTGAAGCTTTCTTT
TRBJ2-3 | - | TRBD2 | TRBV9 | CASSVGGGRAVDTQYF | TGTGCCAGCAGCGTAGGCGGCGGGAGGGCCGTTGATACGCAGTATTTT
TRBJ2-7 | few | - | TRBV6-5 | CASSRPGQPLNQQYF | TGTGCCAGCAGCCGACCGGGACAACCCCTCAATCAGCAGTACTTC
TRBJ2-2 | - | - | TRBV28 | CAAWARANTGELFF | TGTGCCGCATGGGCCAGGGCGAACACCGGGGAGCTGTTTTTT
TRBJ2-7 | few | TRBD1 | TRBV18 | CASSPQGAVYEQYF | TGTGCCAGCTCACCACAGGGGGCTGTCTACGAGCAGTACTTC